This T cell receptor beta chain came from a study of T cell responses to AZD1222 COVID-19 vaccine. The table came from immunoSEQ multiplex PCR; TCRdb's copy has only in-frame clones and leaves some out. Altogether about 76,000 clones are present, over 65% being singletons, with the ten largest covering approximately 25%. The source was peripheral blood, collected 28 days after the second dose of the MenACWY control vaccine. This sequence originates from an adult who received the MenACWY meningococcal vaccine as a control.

CDR3 in DNA: TGTGCCAGCAGTTACAACCGGGTTGGCTATGGCTACACCTTC. Amino acid sequence: CASSYNRVGYGYTF. The genes are TRBV6-2 or TRBV6-3 and TRBJ1-2; D is unresolved. This CDR3 region has 14 residues. Trimming shortened V by 2 bases and J by 4 bases, and 11 bases separated the two germline ends. CDR1 is MNHEY and CDR2 is SVGEGT in the germline V gene.